This T cell receptor (beta chain) was obtained from a study of blood T cell repertoires in COVID-19. Study-level background: Collection of acute and convalescent COVID-19 samples took place in the United States, Italy and Spain. T cells, B-cell-depleted T cells, or PBMCs supplied cDNA or gDNA.

Authors' processing steps: Estimated nucleated cell counts came from reference gene primer amplification. Generated by immunoSEQ multiplex PCR, the TCRdb table keeps only in-frame clones and is missing some. V, J and clone size are those of that table, while D and trimming were read from the DNA. The data contain more than 400,000 clones, roughly 85% of them singletons. Germline V lookup: CDR1 SGHRS, CDR2 YFSETQ. The CDR3 spans 16 residues. V lost 0 bases and J lost 0, with 11 bases in between. The V call is TRBV5-1, the J call TRBJ2-3; weak D call: TRBD2 (5 bases). This sequence originates from a human donor in a cohort sampled during active COVID-19. The sequenced material came from peripheral blood. In DNA form, the CDR3 reads TGCGCCAGCAGCTTGGAGTCTCGGGGAAGCACAGATACGCAGTATTTT. As protein: CASSLESRGSTDTQYF. Filled out from reference TRBV5-1 and TRBJ2-3, the complete variable domain reads KAGVTQTPRYLIKTRGQQVTLSCSPISGHRSVSWYQQTPGQGLQFLFEYFSETQRNKGNFPGRFSGRQFSNSRSEMNVSTLELGDSALYLCASSLESRGSTDTQYFGPGTRLTVL.